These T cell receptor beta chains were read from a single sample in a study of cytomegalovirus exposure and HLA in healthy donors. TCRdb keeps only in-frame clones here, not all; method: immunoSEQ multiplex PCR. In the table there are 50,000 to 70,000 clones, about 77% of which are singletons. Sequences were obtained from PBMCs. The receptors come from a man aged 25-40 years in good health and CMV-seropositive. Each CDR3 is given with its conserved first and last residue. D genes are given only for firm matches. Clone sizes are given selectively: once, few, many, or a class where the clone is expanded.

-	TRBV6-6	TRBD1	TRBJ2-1	TGTGCCAGCAGCGAGAGGACAGGTTCCTACAATGAGCAGTTCTTC	CASSERTGSYNEQFF
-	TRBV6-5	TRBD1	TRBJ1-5	TGTGCCACCCGACCCGGGACAGGGGGCAATCAGCCCCAGCATTTT	CATRPGTGGNQPQHF
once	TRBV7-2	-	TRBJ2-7	TGTGCCAGCAGCTTAGAGAGATCGGTCTACGAGCAGTACTTC	CASSLERSVYEQYF
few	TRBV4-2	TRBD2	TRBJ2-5	TGTGCCAGCAGCCAAGATTGGGGACTAGCGAAAGAGACCCAGTACTTC	CASSQDWGLAKETQYF
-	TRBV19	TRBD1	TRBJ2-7	TGTGCCAGTAGTATAACTCCAGACAGGGCCTACGAGCAGTACTTC	CASSITPDRAYEQYF
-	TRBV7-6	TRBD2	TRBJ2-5	TGTGCCAGCAGCTTCGGGGGGGAAGACGAGACCCAGTACTTC	CASSFGGEDETQYF
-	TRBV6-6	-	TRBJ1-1	TGTGCCAGCAGTACCAGGAACACTGAAGCTTTCTTT	CASSTRNTEAFF
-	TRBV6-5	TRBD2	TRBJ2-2	TGTGCCAGCAGTTGGGGCGGGGGGGCCACCGGGGAGCTGTTTTTT	CASSWGGGATGELFF
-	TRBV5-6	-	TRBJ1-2	TGTGCCAGCAGCTTGGTGGGGGGCTATGGCTACACCTTC	CASSLVGGYGYTF
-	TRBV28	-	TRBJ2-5	TGTGCCAGCAGGTTGACAGTTCAAGAGACCCAGTACTTC	CASRLTVQETQYF
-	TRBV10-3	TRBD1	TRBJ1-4	TGTGCCATCAGTGAGTCTACGACAGGGGTGGAAAAACTGTTTTTT	CAISESTTGVEKLFF
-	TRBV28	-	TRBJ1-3	TGTGCCAGCAGTTTATTAGTCGGAAACACCATATATTTT	CASSLLVGNTIYF
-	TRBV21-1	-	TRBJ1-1	TGTGCCAGCAGCAATTGGGGAGGGAGGGACACTGAAGCTTTCTTT	CASSNWGGRDTEAFF
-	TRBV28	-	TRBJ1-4	TGTGCCAGCACTCACGTCGGGGGGGCGCTTGAAAAACTGTTTTTT	CASTHVGGALEKLFF
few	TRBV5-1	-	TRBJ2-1	TGCGCCAGCAGCTCCTCTAGTCATCCCAATGAGCAGTTCTTC	CASSSSSHPNEQFF
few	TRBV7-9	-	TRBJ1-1	TGTGCCAGCAGCCTAGACACGAACACTGAAGCTTTCTTT	CASSLDTNTEAFF
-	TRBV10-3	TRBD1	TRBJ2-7	TGTGCCATGAACGACAGGGCCAGCTACGAGCAGTACTTC	CAMNDRASYEQYF
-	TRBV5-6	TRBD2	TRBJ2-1	TGTGCCAGCAGCGGTTCTAGCGGGGGGCCCTACAATGAGCAGTTCTTC	CASSGSSGGPYNEQFF
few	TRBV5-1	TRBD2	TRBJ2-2	TGCGCCAGCAGCGCCCAAGGCGGGGGGGCGTCCGGGGAGCTGTTTTTT	CASSAQGGGASGELFF
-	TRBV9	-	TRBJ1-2	TGTGCCAGCAGCGTAGATCCTCACAGATCTATAACCCCCAATGATGGCTACACCTTC	CASSVDPHRSITPNDGYTF
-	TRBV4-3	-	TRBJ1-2	TGCGCCAGCAGCCAAAGGGACTACGGCTACACCTTC	CASSQRDYGYTF
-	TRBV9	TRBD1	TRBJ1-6	TGTGCCAGCAGCACTACAGGGGGTTGGCAGGGTAATTCACCCCTCCACTTT	CASSTTGGWQGNSPLHF
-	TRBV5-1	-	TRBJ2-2	TGCGCCAGCAGCTGGACTGCGAACACCGGGGAGCTGTTTTTT	CASSWTANTGELFF
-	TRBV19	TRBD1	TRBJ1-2	TGTGCCAGTAGTTCCCGGGACAGAGGAGGCTACACCTTC	CASSSRDRGGYTF
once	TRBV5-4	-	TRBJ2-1	TGTGCCAGCAGACTGGCGGGCCAGTACAATGAGCAGTTCTTC	CASRLAGQYNEQFF
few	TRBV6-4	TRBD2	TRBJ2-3	TGTGCCAGCAGTGAAGGAGCGGGGGGGGGAGATACGCAGTATTTT	CASSEGAGGGDTQYF
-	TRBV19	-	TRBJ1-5	-	CASTSGGSSNQPQHF
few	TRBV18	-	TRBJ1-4	TGTGCCAGCTCACCCGGAGCAACTAATGAAAAACTGTTTTTT	CASSPGATNEKLFF
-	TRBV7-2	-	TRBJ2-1	TGTGCCAGCAGCTTAGTGGGCTCGGAAGAGCAGTTCTTC	CASSLVGSEEQFF
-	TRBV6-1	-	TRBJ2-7	TGTGCCAGCAGCCGCGAAACGGGACACTCCTACGAGCAGTACTTC	CASSRETGHSYEQYF
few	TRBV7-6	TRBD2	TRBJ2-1	TGTGCCAGCAGCGGAAGGGGCGGGGGGACGAATGAGCAGTTCTTC	CASSGRGGGTNEQFF
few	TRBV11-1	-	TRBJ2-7	TGTGCCAGCAGCTTAGCCAGGGAAAGGGTCTACGAGCAGTACTTC	CASSLARERVYEQYF
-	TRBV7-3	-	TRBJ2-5	TGTGCCAGCAGCTTAACCGTTAGTAGCGAGACCCAGTACTTC	CASSLTVSSETQYF
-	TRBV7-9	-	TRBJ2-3	TGTTCCAGCAGCTTAAATAGTCAGGGGATGGATACGCAGTATTTT	CSSSLNSQGMDTQYF
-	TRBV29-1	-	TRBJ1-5	TGCTCCATCCAGGGAGGGCCCGGGCAGCCCCAGCATTTT	CSIQGGPGQPQHF